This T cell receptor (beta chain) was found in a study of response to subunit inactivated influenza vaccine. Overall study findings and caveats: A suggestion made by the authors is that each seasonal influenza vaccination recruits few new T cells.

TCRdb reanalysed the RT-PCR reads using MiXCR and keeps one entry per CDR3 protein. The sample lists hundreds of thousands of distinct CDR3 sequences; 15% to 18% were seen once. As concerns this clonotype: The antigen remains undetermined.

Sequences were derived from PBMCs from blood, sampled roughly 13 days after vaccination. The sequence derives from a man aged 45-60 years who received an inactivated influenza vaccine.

The CDR3: CSAGGNRELFF. The CDR3 DNA sequence: TGCAGCGCGGGGGGTAATAGAGAACTGTTTTTT. This sequence joins TRBV29-1 and TRBJ1-4; D may be TRBD1 (5 bases). This CDR3 region has 11 residues. The germline V and J ends were trimmed by 7 bases and 12 bases, with 15 bases remaining between them. Per germline, CDR1 SQVTM and CDR2 ANQGSEA.